This is a list of T cell receptor beta chains from one sample in a study of shared clonotypes between healthy human individuals. The data were produced by immunoSEQ multiplex PCR, yet TCRdb's version contains in-frame clones alone and is incomplete. This sample carries about 2.3 million clones, just under 95% of them seen once, and the ten largest clones take around 0.35%. Sequencing input: naive CD4+ T cells from PBMCs. All receptors derive from a man between 18 and 35 years old in good health. Some clones in this sample may be carry-over from other donors' samples. Both conserved end residues are part of each CDR3. D genes are given only for firm matches.

>TRBJ2-3|TRBV27|NA
CASRQQPGSYTDTQYF
>TRBJ2-2|TRBV5-1|NA
CASSHATRNTGELFF
>TRBJ2-1|TRBV7-3|NA
CASSSAGASSYNEQFF
>TRBJ2-7|TRBV7-3|TRBD2
CASVTGGSTYEQYF
>TRBJ1-1|TRBV6-5|TRBD1
CASSRDRGTEAFF
>TRBJ1-1|TRBV18|TRBD1
CASSPDRGRTEAFF
>TRBJ1-6|TRBV5-1|NA
CASSLRQENSPLHF
>TRBJ1-1|TRBV5-1|NA
CASSPPGLDTEAFF
>TRBJ1-3|TRBV5-1|NA
CASSLAVFSGNTIYF
>TRBJ1-1|TRBV7-2|NA
CASSFYREVTEAFF
>TRBJ2-7|TRBV4-1|TRBD1
CASSQDQRTGHSYEQYF
>TRBJ1-2|TRBV5-6|NA
CASSRTQYGYTF
>TRBJ2-1|TRBV30|TRBD2
CAWILGLSSGIYNEQFF
>TRBJ2-7|TRBV19|NA
CATGAPRFPYEQYF
>TRBJ1-5|TRBV7-8|NA
CASSLLTSDFYQPQHF
>TRBJ1-2|TRBV7-9|NA
CASSLGGYTF
>TRBJ2-2|TRBV7-3|TRBD2
CASSLIPGTSGRSGELFF
>TRBJ1-1|TRBV6-1|NA
CASSENPGGTEAFF
>TRBJ2-2|TRBV2|TRBD1
CASSRQGAQNTGELFF
>TRBJ1-2|TRBV28|NA
CASSLLLDGYTF
>TRBJ2-3|TRBV4-3|TRBD2
CASSQVSGRIQTDTQYF
>TRBJ2-3|TRBV2|TRBD1
CASSVGQGTGTDTQYF
>TRBJ2-5|TRBV18|NA
CASSPPGVETQYF
>TRBJ2-1|TRBV30|TRBD2
CAWSGTSGRTGSYNEQFF
>TRBJ1-6|TRBV5-6|NA
CASSLGRSNSPLHF
>TRBJ2-5|TRBV20-1|NA
CSAPVGETQYF
>TRBJ1-2|TRBV5-1|TRBD1
CASSLKGANGYTF
>TRBJ1-4|TRBV28|NA
CASRPGAGVLLANEKLFF
>TRBJ2-2|TRBV29-1|NA
CSVGASANTGELFF
>TRBJ2-3|TRBV5-1|TRBD2
CASSLGLAGGMTDTQYF
>TRBJ2-1|TRBV5-1|NA
CASSLEALVSLYDEQFF
>TRBJ1-2|TRBV19|NA
CASSILGRQLNLYTF
>TRBJ2-7|TRBV6-5|TRBD2
CASSYVKAGDLYEQYF
>TRBJ2-2|TRBV2|TRBD2
CASSLLREGTGELFF
>TRBJ2-1|TRBV6-5|NA
CASSSEDNEQFF